The subject of this entry is one T cell receptor (beta chain). Its target is not known. The source of the sample is a study of cytomegalovirus exposure and HLA in healthy donors. Study-wide points: Common viral pathogens seemed, in a later analysis, to connect with several of the most significant clusters. Productive status was seen about 87% or about 30% of the time for most TCR beta V segments in an earlier analysis.

Nominal health characterized the donors when sampled, though unrecorded immune exposures were likely. The CDR3 runs 13 residues. Germline V gene data show CDR1 as MNHEY and CDR2 as SVGAGI. The V end lost 7 bases, the J end lost 0 bases, and 9 bases lay between the germline ends. The study ran its PCR with 60 Vbeta and 13 Jbeta primers. Data came from immunoSEQ multiplex PCR; TCRdb stores just in-frame clones and leaves some out. The sample yields under 150,000 clones, about two thirds seen once. J is TRBJ1-1 and V is TRBV6-5; D may be TRBD1 (5 bases). The clonotype originates from a woman aged 55 to 70 in good health and CMV-seropositive. Sequencing used PBMCs. CDR3 sequence reads: CASNRFLNTEAFF. CDR3 nucleotides: TGTGCCAGCAACAGGTTTTTGAACACTGAAGCTTTCTTT.